The 26 T cell receptor beta chains below were found in one sample sequenced in a study of blood T cell repertoires in COVID-19. This table comes from immunoSEQ multiplex PCR, and its TCRdb copy is limited to in-frame clones, with some not included. The data show some 530,000 clones, 75% to 90% seen once. What was sequenced was PBMCs or T cells enriched from blood (not recorded which). The receptor set was obtained from an older woman who had recovered from COVID-19.

The chain carries TRBV3-1 (or the pseudogene TRBV3-2) and TRBJ1-2, with D maybe TRBD1 (5 bases). This CDR3 spans 15 amino acids. CDR1 LGHDT and CDR2 YNNKEL come from the germline V gene (reference sequence). The V gene lost 1 base and the J gene lost 5 bases, with 14 bases spanning the gap. The CDR3 loop is CASSQGDSLLYGYTF. DNA for the CDR3: TGTGCCAGCAGCCAAGGAGACAGTCTCCTATATGGCTACACCTTC.

The CDR3 loop reads CASSSRDRVFYEQYF. DNA of the CDR3: TGTGCCAGCAGCTCCCGGGACAGGGTGTTCTACGAGCAGTACTTC. The gene calls are TRBV7-8 and TRBJ2-7; 9 bases are shared with TRBD1. CDR3 length: 15 amino acids. Losses at the gene ends were 4 bases for V and 3 bases for J; bases not matched to a gene: 7. Germline V gene data show CDR1 as SGHVS and CDR2 as FQNEAQ.

This clone was seen only once. As DNA, the CDR3 is TGCAGCGCCCCAGACAGGAATGCGGCAGATACGCAGTATTTT. This codes for CSAPDRNAADTQYF. The chain recombines TRBV29-1 with TRBJ2-3, with D perhaps TRBD1 (6 bases). This CDR3 contains 14 residues. Trimming pared 7 bases from V and 4 bases from J, leaving 18 bases between. Germline V gives CDR1 SQVTM, CDR2 ANQGSEA.

This rearrangement joins TRBV19 to TRBJ1-6; the match to TRBD1 covers 9 bases. Trimming removed 8 bases from V and 8 bases from J; junction bases left unmatched: 10. CDR3 length: 15 amino acids. Germline CDR1 is LNHDA and CDR2 is SQIVND (reference sequence). CDR3 protein: CASSPGTGRYSPLHF. The CDR3 bases are TGTGCCAGTTCCCCGGGGACAGGGCGGTATTCACCCCTCCACTTT. Supplemented by reference TRBV19 and TRBJ1-6, the full variable domain reads DGGITQSPKYLFRKEGQNVTLSCEQNLNHDAMYWYRQDPGQGLRLIYYSQIVNDFQKGDIAEGYSVSREKKESFPLTVTSAQKNPTAFYLCASSPGTGRYSPLHFGNGTRLTVT.

The rearrangement uses TRBV4-1 and TRBJ1-2; perhaps TRBD1 as D (5 bases). The ends were cut back, 0 bases at V and 3 bases at J, with 11 bases in the middle. Germline CDR1 and CDR2: MGHRA and YSYEKL. CDR3 size: 15 residues. DNA of the CDR3: TGCGCCAGCAGCCAAGAAACCCCGGGGGACTATGGCTACACCTTC. Amino acids: CASSQETPGDYGYTF.

This sequence joins TRBV2 and TRBJ1-5; 8 bases agree with TRBD1. The CDR3 consists of 15 residues. The V segment lost 4 bases and the J segment 5 bases; nucleotides outside the gene matches: 7. Germline V gene data show CDR1 as SNHLY and CDR2 as FYNNEI. CDR3 sequence reads: CASSGQGLPDQPQHF. The CDR3 region has the DNA TGTGCCAGCAGTGGACAGGGGCTACCAGATCAGCCCCAGCATTTT.

This rearrangement joins TRBV10-3 to TRBJ1-4; 11 nucleotides align to TRBD1. The germline V gene has CDR1 ENHRY and CDR2 SYGVKD. V lost 3 bases and J lost 6; bases outside the gene matches: 6. The CDR3 length is 16 residues. The CDR3 sequence is CAISDVRDRGYEKLFF. The CDR3 nucleotides are TGTGCCATCAGTGATGTAAGGGACAGGGGGTATGAAAAACTGTTTTTT.

The rearrangement links TRBV5-4 to TRBJ1-1; weak D call: TRBD1 (6 bases). The CDR3 spans 16 residues. From germline, CDR1 is SGHNT and CDR2 YYREEE (reference sequence). Deletions cut 0 bases from V and 2 bases from J, with 14 bases between. The CDR3 protein is CASSLVPGHTNTEAFF. The CDR3 DNA reads TGTGCCAGCAGCTTGGTTCCGGGACACACAAACACTGAAGCTTTCTTT.

The CDR3 here is CASSQDPQTEEAGNTIYF. The CDR3 DNA reads as TGTGCCAGCAGCCAAGACCCTCAGACAGAAGAGGCTGGAAACACCATATATTTT. The chain links TRBV3-1 (or the pseudogene TRBV3-2) to TRBJ1-3, with a tentative D call TRBD1 (5 bases). Per germline, CDR1 LGHDT and CDR2 YNNKEL (reference sequence). This CDR3 is 18 amino acids long. Trimming removed 0 bases at V and 2 bases at J, with 17 bases between.

The chain is built from TRBV5-1 and TRBJ1-1; D possibly corresponds to TRBD1 (6 bases). Germline V gives CDR1 SGHRS, CDR2 YFSETQ. The V and J ends lost 6 bases and 2 bases respectively, with 26 bases between them. The CDR3 runs 18 residues. The CDR3 sequence is CASTVIGGRPGGNTEAFF. CDR3 DNA sequence: TGCGCCAGCACCGTGATCGGGGGCCGCCCGGGGGGTAACACTGAAGCTTTCTTT.

This clone was seen only once. This chain connects TRBV7-2 to TRBJ1-4; unclear D gene. V lost 5 bases and J 8 bases, leaving 15 bases between the germline ends. This CDR3 has 14 residues. The germline CDR1 and CDR2 sequences are SGHTA and FQGNSA. CDR3 in DNA: TGTGCCAGCAGCCCACGGGGAGTAAGGGAAAAACTGTTTTTT. This sequence encodes CASSPRGVREKLFF.

This clone was seen only a few times. This chain connects TRBV6-5 to TRBJ1-6; a weak D match, TRBD1 (5 bases). CDR3 length: 14 amino acids. CDR1 is MNHEY and CDR2 is SVGAGI in the germline V gene. V was cut by 6 bases and J by 0 bases, with 6 bases left in between. The CDR3 DNA follows: TGTGCCAGCAGGGGGCTCTCCTATAATTCACCCCTCCACTTT. This encodes CASRGLSYNSPLHF.

This chain uses TRBV5-6 with TRBJ1-2; TRBD1 might be the D (5 bases). V was trimmed by 4 bases and J by 4 bases, leaving 11 bases between them. The CDR3 extends over 13 amino acids. The germline gives CDR1 SGHDT, CDR2 YYEEEE. The CDR3 loop is CASSMDITYGYTF. CDR3 DNA: TGTGCCAGCAGCATGGACATTACCTATGGCTACACCTTC.

This chain links TRBV12-5 with TRBJ1-1; D is undetermined. The CDR3 loop spans 13 amino acids. CDR1 and CDR2 (germline): LGHNT, FRNRAP. Trimming removed 1 base at V and 4 bases at J, with 7 bases between. CDR3 nucleotide sequence: TGTGCTAGTGGTTTGGGGGAGGGCACTGAAGCTTTCTTT. Translation gives CASGLGEGTEAFF.

This rearrangement joins TRBV11-2 to TRBJ2-3; the D gene is possibly TRBD2 (5 bases). The CDR3 spans 15 residues. Germline CDR1 is SGHAT and CDR2 is FQNNGV. With 2 bases removed from V and 0 bases from J, the gap between germline ends came to 9 bases. CDR3 coding DNA: TGTGCCAGCAGCTTAACGGCGGGTAGCACAGATACGCAGTATTTT. It yields the protein CASSLTAGSTDTQYF.

The V gene is TRBV3-1 (or the pseudogene TRBV3-2), the J gene TRBJ1-2; D perhaps matches TRBD1 (5 bases). Germline CDR1 reads LGHDT; CDR2 reads YNNKEL (reference sequence). The V and J ends lost 0 bases and 6 bases respectively, with 14 bases between them. The CDR3 consists of 15 residues. This chain's CDR3 is CASSQDSSGRNGYTF. The DNA for the CDR3 is TGTGCCAGCAGCCAAGATTCGTCAGGGCGGAATGGCTACACCTTC.

The J gene is TRBJ1-3, the V gene TRBV15, with D tentatively TRBD1 (6 bases). The V gene's germline CDR1 is LNHNV and CDR2 YYDKDF (reference sequence). The ends were cut back, 8 bases at V and 0 bases at J, with 11 bases in the middle. This CDR3 has 14 amino acids. CDR3 protein: CATATGLSGNTIYF. In DNA, the CDR3 is TGTGCCACCGCCACAGGGCTCTCTGGAAACACCATATATTTT.

The chain has TRBV27 and TRBJ1-1; D not certain. CDR3 length equals 13 residues. V gave up 2 bases and J gave up 1 base, with 5 bases separating them. Germline CDR1 MNHEY, CDR2 SMNVEV (reference sequence). This CDR3 is CASSLMANTEAFF. The CDR3 bases are TGTGCCAGCAGTTTAATGGCGAACACTGAAGCTTTCTTT.

The V and J genes are TRBV11-2 and TRBJ1-2; 7 bases line up with TRBD1. The germline gives CDR1 SGHAT, CDR2 FQNNGV. This CDR3 is 16 amino acids long. V lost 2 bases to trimming and J lost 3 bases; unmatched junction nucleotides: 9. The CDR3 sequence is CASSLTLTGRYYGYTF. In DNA form, the CDR3 reads TGTGCCAGCAGCTTAACCCTGACAGGGCGGTACTATGGCTACACCTTC.

The chain couples TRBV13 to TRBJ2-3, with D perhaps TRBD1 (6 bases). The CDR3 is made up of 13 amino acids. The germline V gene encodes CDR1 PRHDT and CDR2 FYEKMQ (reference sequence). The ends were cut back, 5 bases at V and 4 bases at J, with 10 bases in the middle. The CDR3 region has the DNA TGTGCCAGCAGCACAGGGATTTCAGATACGCAGTATTTT. It codes for CASSTGISDTQYF.

The V call is TRBV4-1, the J call TRBJ2-3; 8 nucleotides align to TRBD2. Trimming removed 1 base from V and 4 bases from J; junction bases left unmatched: 4. Germline CDR1 is MGHRA and CDR2 is YSYEKL. CDR3 size: 15 residues. This chain's CDR3 is CASSQAAGVPDTQYF. DNA of the CDR3: TGCGCCAGCAGCCAAGCAGCGGGGGTTCCAGATACGCAGTATTTT.

J is TRBJ1-2 and V is TRBV6-5, with a possible D match to TRBD1 (5 bases). Between the trimmed V and J ends, which lost 8 bases and 3 bases, there was a span of 10 bases. Germline V gene data show CDR1 as MNHEY and CDR2 as SVGAGI. CDR3 length equals 12 residues. This chain's CDR3 is CASRPRDYGYTF. Here the CDR3 DNA reads TGTGCCAGCCGGCCCAGGGACTATGGCTACACCTTC.

The V and J genes are TRBV5-1 and TRBJ1-2; D gene uncertain. Germline V lookup: CDR1 SGHRS, CDR2 YFSETQ. Trimming removed 2 bases from V and 3 bases from J, with 5 bases in between. The CDR3 is made up of 12 amino acids. The CDR3 spells CASSFEDYGYTF. The CDR3 coding sequence is TGCGCCAGCAGCTTCGAGGACTATGGCTACACCTTC. The whole variable domain, filled in from reference TRBV5-1 and TRBJ1-2, reads KAGVTQTPRYLIKTRGQQVTLSCSPISGHRSVSWYQQTPGQGLQFLFEYFSETQRNKGNFPGRFSGRQFSNSRSEMNVSTLELGDSALYLCASSFEDYGYTFGSGTRLTVV.

The chain is built from TRBV5-1 and TRBJ1-2; D is perhaps TRBD1 (5 bases). CDR1 and CDR2 (germline): SGHRS, YFSETQ. CDR3 length: 14 amino acids. With 0 bases removed from V and 6 bases from J, the gap between germline ends came to 12 bases. The CDR3 sequence: CASSLEPREDGYTF. The CDR3 DNA reads TGCGCCAGCAGCTTGGAACCCAGGGAAGATGGCTACACCTTC.

The genes are TRBV25-1 and TRBJ2-3, with D perhaps TRBD2 (7 bases). CDR1 is MGHDK, CDR2 SYGVNS, per germline. Trimming pared 4 bases from V and 3 bases from J, leaving 17 bases between. The CDR3 spans 16 residues. CDR3 amino acids: CASSVQGGMGTDTQYF. CDR3 coding DNA: TGTGCCAGCAGTGTACAGGGAGGGATGGGTACAGATACGCAGTATTTT.

J is TRBJ1-5 and V is TRBV18, with TRBD1 matching 12 bases. The CDR3 runs 20 residues. The germline V gene has CDR1 KGHSH and CDR2 LQKENI. V was clipped by 2 bases and J by 1 base; unmatched bases: 12. CDR3 in amino acids: CASSPYAGTGGSGSNQPQHF. CDR3 DNA: TGTGCCAGCTCACCATATGCCGGGACAGGGGGCAGCGGAAGCAATCAGCCCCAGCATTTT.